This T cell receptor (beta chain) was sequenced for a study of shared clonotypes between healthy human individuals. Whole-study findings and limits: Richness estimates generally favored naive over memory subsets.

V dropped 0 bases and J dropped 2 bases, with 10 bases sitting between them. The CDR3 totals 15 residues. CDR1 is MNHEY, CDR2 SVGAGI, per germline. The assay was run at deep level. Data came from immunoSEQ multiplex PCR; TCRdb stores just in-frame clones and leaves some out. Found here are about 1.5 million clones, roughly 98% of them singletons; the top ten hold approximately 0.44%. Splitting the CD4+ cells yielded a CD45RA+ naive subset and a CD45RA-negative memory subset. This clone came up once. The antigen remains undetermined. The receptor's source is a man aged 25-45 years in good health. The sequenced sample was naive CD4+ T cells sorted from blood. The subset: CD45RA+ positively selected. The chain links TRBV6-5 to TRBJ1-2, with TRBD1 as a possible D gene (5 bases). CDR3 nucleotide sequence: TGTGCCAGCAGTTACTCGCCAGGGATAAACTATGGCTACACCTTC. It codes for CASSYSPGINYGYTF.